The clone carrying this T cell receptor (beta chain) came up many times. As yet, its antigen is unknown. Per germline, CDR1 SGHNT and CDR2 YYREEE (reference sequence). CDR3 length: 15 amino acids. The V end lost 3 bases, the J end lost 4 bases, and 13 bases lay between the germline ends. The data belong to a study of tumor-infiltrating lymphocytes in primary liver carcinoma. As for the study in general: The tumors, T1-T3 N0M0 lesions, were roughly 4 to 11 cm across.

With a constant-region primer, TCR beta cDNA was made from 400 to 550 ng of total RNA. Slightly modified ARM-PCR served as the procedure for the TCR beta libraries. These libraries came from three rounds of nested multiplex PCR. A C-beta reverse primer was combined with TRBV1-TRBV30 forward primers in the first two PCR rounds, and each round had 10 cycles. TCRdb re-called the multiplex PCR reads with MiXCR, one entry per CDR3 protein. The repertoire holds 85,000 to 100,000 distinct CDR3 sequences, with about 70% as singletons. Unsorted bulk tissue of roughly 19-30 mg yielded co-extracted RNA and DNA. Study-wide results and limits: Tumors significantly exceeded blood in top-250-clone fraction (p = 0.039).

What was sequenced was tumor-adjacent normal liver tissue. The receptor was derived from a man aged 40-55 years with primary liver carcinoma and hepatitis B virus infection. This sequence joins TRBV5-4 and TRBJ2-2; D is ambiguous. DNA of the CDR3: TGTGCCAGCAGCTCAGCACGGACGAGCACCGGGGAGCTGTTTTTT. This translates into CASSSARTSTGELFF.